This passage covers 8 T cell receptor beta chains from one sample sequenced in a study of T and B cells in COVID-19 patients (dated by TCRdb to about 2020). The run used an Illumina MiSeq. TRB rearrangements were amplified by multiplex PCR with BIOMED2 TRB-A/B primer pools. TCRdb itself trimmed the public reads at Q25 with fastp, ran MiXCR and retained productive beta chains. Each entry is one CDR3 protein sequence, shown with its most common DNA and genes. The sample table contains about 13,000 distinct CDR3 sequences; only one count was recorded for about 25% of them. Approximately 4% of the sample lies in the top ten. TRB repertoires were amplified using about 220-550 ng of genomic DNA isolated from blood. Sequencing was performed on blood. The receptors stem from a human donor who had recovered from COVID-19.

This clonotype is medium-sized. The chain has TRBV27 and TRBJ2-1; no firm D call. Trimming shortened V by 0 bases and J by 9 bases, and 6 bases separated the two germline ends. Germline lookup yields CDR1 MNHEY and CDR2 SMNVEV (reference sequence). There are 12 residues in the CDR3. The CDR3 DNA reads as TGTGCCAGCAGTTTATCGAGCAGTGAGCAGTTCTTC. This codes for CASSLSSSEQFF.

This clonotype was found a few times. The CDR3, as DNA: TGCGCCAGCAGCCCCAACGGGGGTAATGAAAAACTGTTTTTT. This gives the protein CASSPNGGNEKLFF. The J gene is TRBJ1-4, the V gene TRBV5-1; D is possibly TRBD1 (5 bases). Germline-derived CDR1 and CDR2 are SGHRS and YFSETQ. The V and J ends lost 4 bases and 4 bases respectively, with 11 bases between them. The CDR3 extends over 14 amino acids.

This clonotype was detected ten times or more. The chain recombines TRBV5-6 with TRBJ2-1; 11 positions agree with TRBD1. The CDR3 is 13 residues long. Germline values: CDR1 SGHDT, CDR2 YYEEEE. The chain's CDR3 is CGVGTGGWSEQFF. CDR3 sequence (DNA): TGTGGGGTGGGGACAGGGGGTTGGAGTGAGCAGTTCTTC.

The chain combines TRBV5-1 with TRBJ2-2, with no clear D. V lost 5 bases, J lost 5 bases, and 4 bases lay in between. The CDR3 has 11 amino acids. Germline V lookup: CDR1 SGHRS, CDR2 YFSETQ. The CDR3: CASRVTGELFF. The DNA for the CDR3 is TGCGCCAGCAGGGTGACCGGGGAGCTGTTTTTT.

The chain couples TRBV7-9 to TRBJ1-5; unclear D gene. The germline V and J ends were trimmed by 1 base and 0 bases, with 10 bases remaining between them. Germline CDR1 SEHNR, CDR2 FQNEAQ (reference sequence). CDR3 length: 16 residues. The CDR3 here is CASSLDGGLSNQPQHF. The CDR3 DNA sequence: TGTGCCAGCAGCTTAGATGGAGGACTTAGCAATCAGCCCCAGCATTTT.

By its share, this clonotype is medium-sized (0.01 to 0.1%). This chain connects TRBV6-5 to TRBJ2-7; perhaps TRBD2 as D (5 bases). The CDR3 consists of 14 residues. CDR1 and CDR2 from the germline V gene are MNHEY and SVGAGI. With 5 bases removed from V and 0 bases from J, the gap between germline ends came to 11 bases. The CDR3 here is CASSRTELSYEQYF. CDR3 nucleotides: TGTGCCAGCAGTAGGACTGAACTCTCCTACGAGCAGTACTTC.

The rearrangement links TRBV19 to TRBJ2-7; 11 bases agree with TRBD1. The CDR3 totals 15 residues. The germline V gene has CDR1 LNHDA and CDR2 SQIVND (reference sequence). V was pared by 9 bases and J by 5 bases, with 12 bases of the junction left unmatched. The DNA for the CDR3 is TGTGCCAGAGCCGGGACAGGGGGATATGAGGACGAGCAGTACTTC. This gives the protein CARAGTGGYEDEQYF.

This clonotype was detected only a few times. The V gene is TRBV18, the J gene TRBJ2-7, with 8 positions matching TRBD1. Trimming took 4 bases from V and 1 from J; bases not matched to a gene: 3. This CDR3 spans 14 amino acids. Looked up from germline, CDR1 is KGHSH and CDR2 is LQKENI. The CDR3 protein is CASSLQGASYEQYF. The DNA of the CDR3 is TGTGCCAGCTCACTTCAGGGGGCTTCCTACGAGCAGTACTTC.